The 16 T cell receptor beta chains below come from one sample, sequenced in a study of blood T cells in healthy people across ages. Combining a sample-barcoded 5' primer with a J-beta primer mix, a second PCR ran for roughly 6 to 11 cycles. TCRdb ran MiXCR on the 5' RACE reads and lists one entry per CDR3 protein. The repertoire includes hundreds of thousands of distinct CDR3 sequences, roughly 44% of them detected once, and nearly 20% sits in the top ten. Source material: blood. The receptors stem from a man aged 55 to 70 in good health.

This clonotype was seen a single time. A clone one base away is much larger, so this may be a read error. The V and J genes are TRBV29-1 and TRBJ2-5; 7 nucleotides line up with TRBD1. V was pared by 7 bases and J by 4 bases, with 9 bases of the junction left unmatched. There are 13 residues in the CDR3. Germline CDR1 reads SQVTM; CDR2 reads ANQGSEA. The CDR3: CSGGKDRPETQYF. The CDR3 region has the DNA TGCAGCGGTGGGAAGGACAGGCCAGAGACCCAGTACTTC.

This chain joins TRBV5-6 and TRBJ1-2; tentative D call: TRBD1 (5 bases). The germline CDR1 and CDR2 sequences are SGHDT and YYEEEE. V lost 2 bases and J lost 8, with 31 bases in between. CDR3 length: 19 residues. CDR3 nucleotide sequence: TGTGCCAGCAGCTTCCCGAACAGCGAGACCCCTAGGGACTATTACGGCTACACCTTC. Translation gives CASSFPNSETPRDYYGYTF.

The chain employs TRBV11-2 and TRBJ1-3; maybe TRBD1 (5 bases). V was clipped by 5 bases and J by 9 bases, with 17 bases between them. Looked up from germline, CDR1 is SGHAT and CDR2 is FQNNGV. The length of the CDR3 is 14 residues. The CDR3 sequence is CASSPKKPGVTIYF. CDR3 coding DNA: TGTGCCAGCAGCCCTAAAAAACCGGGGGTCACCATATATTTT.

The rearrangement uses TRBV11-2 and TRBJ2-1; D is undetermined. CDR1 and CDR2 from the germline V gene are SGHAT and FQNNGV. V lost 6 bases to trimming and J lost 8 bases, with 14 bases between them. The CDR3 sequence is 13 residues long. The CDR3 reads CASSPTLLYEQFF. The DNA for the CDR3 is TGTGCCAGCAGTCCTACCCTTCTCTATGAGCAGTTCTTC.

The V call is TRBV2, the J call TRBJ2-3; no definite D call. Germline assignment: CDR1 SNHLY and CDR2 FYNNEI. This CDR3 is 13 amino acids long. Trimming pared 5 bases from V and 5 bases from J, leaving 11 bases between. This CDR3 is CASSRILGDTQYF. The CDR3, as DNA: TGTGCCAGCAGTCGAATTTTGGGAGATACGCAGTATTTT.

The chain is built from TRBV11-2 and TRBJ2-5, with D uncertain. Germline V gives CDR1 SGHAT, CDR2 FQNNGV. V was trimmed by 0 bases and J by 5 bases, leaving 7 bases between them. The CDR3 is 13 residues long. The CDR3 nucleotides read TGTGCCAGCAGCTTAGAACCCTTGGAGACCCAGTACTTC. Residues: CASSLEPLETQYF.

This rearrangement joins TRBV11-2 to TRBJ2-5; 10 nucleotides align to TRBD2. The J call is uncertain, as TRBJ2-7 better fits the DNA end. This CDR3 comprises 16 residues. CDR1 and CDR2 (germline): SGHAT, FQNNGV. The CDR3 DNA is TGTGCCAGCAGCTTATGCACTAGCGGGGCAAACTACGAGCAGTACTTC. Translation: CASSLCTSGANYEQYF.

CDR3 sequence reads: CASSRETGTRQFF. In DNA, the CDR3 is TGCGCCAGCAGCCGAGAAACCGGGACCCGACAGTTCTTC. The V gene is TRBV5-1, the J gene TRBJ2-1; D is possibly TRBD1 or TRBD2 (5 bases each). The CDR3 contains 13 residues. Germline CDR1 reads SGHRS; CDR2 reads YFSETQ. The V gene lost 4 bases and the J gene lost 13 bases, with 18 bases spanning the gap. Filled out from reference TRBV5-1 and TRBJ2-1, the complete variable domain reads KAGVTQTPRYLIKTRGQQVTLSCSPISGHRSVSWYQQTPGQGLQFLFEYFSETQRNKGNFPGRFSGRQFSNSRSEMNVSTLELGDSALYLCASSRETGTRQFFGPGTRLTVL.

This clonotype has a single count. The rearrangement uses TRBV20-1 and TRBJ2-5, with unresolved D. The CDR3 has 13 amino acids. V was shortened by 6 bases and J by 2 bases, with 13 bases between the two germline ends. Germline CDR1 DFQATT, CDR2 SNEGSKA (reference sequence). Written as DNA, the CDR3 is TGCAGTGCGACCCGAACCGCTCAAGAGACCCAGTACTTC. This sequence encodes CSATRTAQETQYF.

This clonotype was detected only once. The CDR3 region is CASSDRDTQYF. The CDR3 bases are TGTGCCAGCAGCGATAGGGATACGCAGTATTTT. This chain joins TRBV3-1 and TRBJ2-3; D gene unclear. V was clipped by 5 bases and J by 6 bases, with 6 bases between them. CDR1 and CDR2 from the germline V gene are LGHDT and YNNKEL (reference sequence). This CDR3 region has 11 residues.

This clonotype has a handful of counts. The rearrangement links TRBV28 to TRBJ2-4, with 7 bases that match TRBD1. The CDR3 spans 13 residues. V was pared by 10 bases and J by 7 bases, with 10 bases of the junction left unmatched. The germline V gene has CDR1 MDHEN and CDR2 SYDVKM. This chain's CDR3 is CATTDRAVNIQYF. CDR3 in DNA: TGTGCCACCACAGACAGGGCGGTTAACATTCAGTACTTC.

The chain couples TRBV5-1 to TRBJ1-1, with D possibly being TRBD1 (6 bases). This CDR3 has 14 amino acids. V gave up 4 bases and J gave up 7 bases, with 17 bases separating them. The germline V gene has CDR1 SGHRS and CDR2 YFSETQ. The CDR3 sequence: CASSPKGVLSEAFF. The CDR3 bases are TGCGCCAGCAGCCCTAAGGGGGTGTTGAGTGAAGCTTTCTTT. The full variable domain, in which reference TRBV5-1 and TRBJ1-1 provide the parts outside the CDR3, is KAGVTQTPRYLIKTRGQQVTLSCSPISGHRSVSWYQQTPGQGLQFLFEYFSETQRNKGNFPGRFSGRQFSNSRSEMNVSTLELGDSALYLCASSPKGVLSEAFFGQGTRLTVV.

The table lists this clonotype with a few counts. This chain joins TRBV9 and TRBJ1-2, with D unresolved. V was clipped by 6 bases and J by 2 bases, with 8 bases between them. Germline-derived CDR1 and CDR2 are SGDLS and YYNGEE. The CDR3 sequence is 12 residues long. CDR3 amino acids: CASNTDNYGYTF. The CDR3 bases are TGTGCCAGCAACACAGACAACTATGGCTACACCTTC.

This clonotype was counted between two and nine times. The chain links TRBV4-3 to TRBJ2-1; TRBD1 matches at 9 bases. After removal of 7 bases from V and 6 bases from J, the junction contained 4 bases not matched to a gene. The CDR3 runs 13 residues. The V gene's germline CDR1 is LGHNA and CDR2 YSLEER. CDR3 sequence reads: CASNNRGLNEQFF. CDR3 in DNA: TGCGCCAGCAACAACAGGGGGCTCAATGAGCAGTTCTTC.

The CDR3 loop reads CASSTRQGARFGQFF. The CDR3 DNA sequence: TGTGCCAGCAGCACCCGACAGGGTGCCCGTTTTGGGCAGTTCTTC. This chain connects TRBV3-1 to TRBJ2-1; 7 bases are a match to TRBD1. Germline values: CDR1 LGHDT, CDR2 YNNKEL (reference sequence). The trim removed 5 bases at V and 12 bases at J, leaving 16 bases unmatched. This CDR3 has 15 amino acids.

This clonotype has only a few counts. The rearrangement links TRBV20-1 to TRBJ2-1; the D gene is possibly TRBD2 (7 bases). The CDR3 has 14 residues. The V end was cut by 3 bases, the J end by 4 bases, with 13 bases between. Germline V gene lookup returns CDR1 DFQATT and CDR2 SNEGSKA (reference sequence). CDR3 region: CSARSGGTYNEQFF. The CDR3, as DNA: TGCAGTGCTAGGTCGGGGGGCACTTACAATGAGCAGTTCTTC.